These 15 T cell receptor beta chains originate from one sample sequenced in a study of OX40 agonist ivuxolimab in advanced cancers. Measured with immunoSEQ multiplex PCR; TCRdb has only the in-frame clones, and not every one. The sample holds fewer than 100,000 clones, roughly 89% seen once. The input for sequencing was CD4+ or CD8+ T cells sorted from blood, taken in a trial of the OX40 agonist ivuxolimab. These receptors originate from an adult with an advanced solid tumor such as melanoma, head and neck, liver or kidney cancer.

J is TRBJ2-3 and V is TRBV11-3; no definite D call. Germline V CDR1 and CDR2: SGHNT, YENEEA. The CDR3 consists of 16 residues. The V end was cut by 0 bases, the J end by 0 bases, with 10 bases between. The CDR3 loop is CASSLEAASSTDTQYF. The DNA for the CDR3 is TGTGCCAGCAGCTTAGAGGCAGCCTCTAGCACAGATACGCAGTATTTT.

The chain has TRBV27 and TRBJ2-7; D may be TRBD1 or TRBD2 (5 bases each). The CDR3 covers 14 residues. Germline assignment: CDR1 MNHEY and CDR2 SMNVEV (reference sequence). V lost 5 bases and J 0 bases, leaving 11 bases between the germline ends. Written as DNA, the CDR3 is TGTGCCAGCAGTCCGGGACGGGGCTCCTACGAGCAGTACTTC. Its protein is CASSPGRGSYEQYF.

The rearrangement uses TRBV19 and TRBJ2-7; TRBD2 aligns across 11 bases. Germline-derived CDR1 and CDR2 are LNHDA and SQIVND (reference sequence). With V trimmed by 3 bases and J by 7 bases, 11 bases remained unmatched. The CDR3 loop spans 16 amino acids. The CDR3: CASSISSGLAVYEQYF. The DNA of the CDR3 is TGTGCCAGTAGTATCTCCTCGGGACTAGCGGTTTATGAGCAGTACTTC.

The chain is built from TRBV5-4 and TRBJ2-1, with 14 bases identical to TRBD2. V lost 4 bases and J lost 10; bases outside the gene matches: 10. Germline CDR1 SGHNT, CDR2 YYREEE (reference sequence). This CDR3 comprises 16 residues. DNA of the CDR3: TGTGCCAGCAGCCTAGGGACTAGCGGGAGTCCGGAGGAGCAGTTCTTC. Protein sequence: CASSLGTSGSPEEQFF.

This chain joins TRBV18 and TRBJ2-1; D might be TRBD2 (6 bases). V was pared by 0 bases and J by 0 bases, with 15 bases between. The CDR3 runs to 18 residues. The germline CDR1 and CDR2 sequences are KGHSH and LQKENI. The CDR3 region has the DNA TGTGCCAGCTCACCACCCAAGGAGGGCTCGAGCTCCTACAATGAGCAGTTCTTC. It is translated as CASSPPKEGSSSYNEQFF.

The chain combines TRBV29-1 with TRBJ1-5, with TRBD1 as a possible D gene (5 bases). CDR1 and CDR2 (germline): SQVTM, ANQGSEA. Trimming took off 5 bases at V and 4 bases at J, with 18 bases between the two ends. This CDR3 contains 15 residues. The CDR3 DNA sequence: TGCAGCGTTCTAGTTGGGGCAGGGAGTAATCAGCCCCAGCATTTT. Amino acids: CSVLVGAGSNQPQHF.

The V call is TRBV5-2, the J call TRBJ2-3. TRBV5-2 is termed a pseudogene. The CDR3 consists of 15 residues. CDR3 amino acids: CASSRPGRNTDTQYF. The DNA of the CDR3 is TGCGCCAGCAGCCGACCGGGACGGAACACAGATACGCAGTATTTT.

This clone was observed a single time. The chain recombines TRBV7-9 with TRBJ2-5; no clear D gene. The CDR3 has 13 amino acids. The V end was cut by 3 bases, the J end by 2 bases, with 7 bases between. Germline V CDR1 and CDR2: SEHNR, FQNEAQ (reference sequence). As DNA, the CDR3 is TGTGCCAGCAGCTTCCCCAGTCAAGAGACCCAGTACTTC. Residues: CASSFPSQETQYF. Full variable domain (outside the CDR3, taken from reference TRBV7-9 and TRBJ2-5): DTGVSQNPRHKITKRGQNVTFRCDPISEHNRLYWYRQTLGQGPEFLTYFQNEAQLEKSRLLSDRFSAERPKGSFSTLEIQRTEQGDSAMYLCASSFPSQETQYFGPGTRLLVL.

The chain couples TRBV30 to TRBJ2-1; D possibly corresponds to TRBD1 (5 bases). The germline CDR1 and CDR2 sequences are GTSNPN and SVGIG (reference sequence). V was cut by 5 bases and J by 4 bases, with 15 bases left in between. The CDR3 has 14 residues. CDR3 DNA sequence: TGTGCCTGGGGGCAGGGTGCCGGGTACAATGAGCAGTTCTTC. This sequence encodes CAWGQGAGYNEQFF.

The V call is TRBV6-1, the J call TRBJ2-1; 12 bases align to TRBD2. Trimming cost V 2 bases and J 7 bases; bases outside gene matches: 3. The length of the CDR3 is 15 residues. Germline CDR1 and CDR2: MNHNS and SASEGT. CDR3 in amino acids: CASSELAGGPNEQFF. As DNA, the CDR3 is TGTGCCAGCAGTGAACTAGCGGGAGGGCCTAATGAGCAGTTCTTC.

This clone has a single count. The chain recombines TRBV20-1 with TRBJ2-3; D is unresolved. The CDR3 is 11 residues long. V was cut by 0 bases and J by 5 bases, with 3 bases left in between. CDR1 DFQATT and CDR2 SNEGSKA come from the germline V gene (reference sequence). The CDR3 bases are TGCAGTGCTAGAGATGGAGATACGCAGTATTTT. Translated, it gives CSARDGDTQYF.

The gene calls are TRBV29-1 and TRBJ1-1; D not resolved. V gave up 0 bases and J gave up 3 bases, with 8 bases separating them. This CDR3 has 13 amino acids. Germline V gene sequence: CDR1 SQVTM, CDR2 ANQGSEA. CDR3: CSVEDGQHTEAFF. The CDR3 nucleotides are TGCAGCGTTGAAGATGGGCAACACACTGAAGCTTTCTTT.

CDR3 coding DNA: TGTGCCAGCAGTTCCGGGACTAGCGGTTCCTACGAGCAGTACTTC. It encodes CASSSGTSGSYEQYF. The V call is TRBV27, the J call TRBJ2-7; 11 positions agree with TRBD2. The CDR3 has 15 amino acids. V was clipped by 4 bases and J by 1 base; unmatched bases: 3. Per germline, CDR1 MNHEY and CDR2 SMNVEV (reference sequence).

This clone was seen a single time. CDR3: CASSLQGGGNEAFF. CDR3 nucleotides: TGTGCCAGCAGTTTACAGGGGGGCGGGAATGAAGCTTTCTTT. This chain uses TRBV28 with TRBJ1-1; 7 bases align to TRBD1. J was trimmed by 7 bases and V by 2 bases; bases with no gene match: 7. Germline assignment: CDR1 MDHEN and CDR2 SYDVKM. The CDR3 runs to 14 residues.

The rearrangement uses TRBV4-2 and TRBJ2-1; either TRBD1 or TRBD2 may fit D (5 bases each). CDR1 and CDR2 from the germline V gene are LGHNA and YNFKEQ. V lost 3 bases, J lost 4 bases, and 10 bases lay in between. The CDR3 covers 14 residues. The CDR3, as DNA: TGTGCCAGCAGCCAGGGACGGCCATACAATGAGCAGTTCTTC. Its translation is CASSQGRPYNEQFF.